These T cell receptor beta chains were read from a single sample in a study of T-cell memory formation after mild COVID-19. TCRdb called the 5' RACE reads again in MiXCR, with one record for every CDR3 protein. Seen here are a few hundred thousand distinct CDR3 sequences, approximately 15% observed once, and the top ten hold roughly a fifth. Source material: PBMCs or a T cell subset sorted from them (not recorded which). These receptors all come from a man aged 18 to 29 who had mild COVID-19 (a few samples of this study predate the infection). Cell type and time point are not known. Both conserved end residues are part of each CDR3. The D gene is left open where the match is weak. Size values are once, few and many counts, or a class for expanded clones, and some rows have none.

cdr3_aa cdr3_nt clone_size v_call d_call j_call
CASSQGKHEQYF TGCGCCAGCAGCCAAGGAAAACACGAGCAGTACTTC few TRBV4-1 . TRBJ2-7
CATSRSTGGGEKLFF TGTGCCACCAGCAGATCGACAGGGGGCGGGGAAAAACTGTTTTTT . TRBV15 TRBD1 TRBJ1-4
CASSQESLNTGELFF TGTGCCAGCAGCCAAGAGTCTCTAAACACCGGGGAGCTGTTTTTT once TRBV3-1 . TRBJ2-2
CASSLTSGVRGETQYF TGCGCCAGCAGCCTCACATCAGGGGTTCGGGGAGAGACCCAGTACTTC few TRBV4-1 . TRBJ2-5
CASSSLSGGIHEQYF TGCGCCAGCAGCTCCCTTTCCGGGGGAATCCACGAGCAGTACTTC . TRBV5-1 . TRBJ2-7
CSVGTVTDTQYF TGCAGCGTTGGTACCGTCACAGATACGCAGTATTTT . TRBV29-1 . TRBJ2-3
CASSHRQQGEAFF TGTGCCAGCAGCCACAGGCAACAGGGTGAAGCTTTCTTT few TRBV7-9 . TRBJ1-1
CASSYYLDNSFSHEQYF TGTGCCAGCAGTTACTATCTGGACAACAGTTTTTCGCACGAGCAGTACTTC . TRBV6-5 . TRBJ2-7
CASWTSGVRDTQYF TGCGCCAGCTGGACTAGCGGGGTAAGAGATACGCAGTATTTT . TRBV5-1 TRBD2 TRBJ2-3
CASSRQFSAGEQGGYTF TGCGCCAGCAGCCGACAATTCTCGGCAGGGGAGCAGGGTGGCTACACCTTC . TRBV4-3 . TRBJ1-2
CASREGAGPSYEQYF TGTGCCAGCAGGGAGGGGGCGGGGCCCTCCTACGAGCAGTACTTC . TRBV6-1 . TRBJ2-7
CASSSSLMTGRSIRGNQPQHF TGTGCCAGCAGTTCCTCCCTCATGACAGGTCGAAGCATTCGGGGCAATCAGCCCCAGCATTTT few TRBV6-2/TRBV6-3 . TRBJ1-5
CASSQDRGREQYF TGTGCCAGCAGCCAAGACAGGGGGCGCGAGCAGTACTTC few TRBV4-2 TRBD1 TRBJ2-7
CASSPLRLQYF TGTGCCAGCAGCCCGTTAAGGCTCCAGTATTTT few TRBV6-6 . TRBJ2-3
CASSQEQGIYEQYF TGCGCCAGCAGCCAAGAACAGGGAATCTACGAGCAGTACTTC . TRBV4-3 . TRBJ2-7
CASKREGFNSPLHF TGTGCCAGCAAACGGGAGGGATTTAATTCACCCCTCCACTTT many TRBV12-3/TRBV12-4 . TRBJ1-6
CASSFTDTSGTEAFF TGTGCCAGCAGCTTTACGGACACCTCGGGGACTGAAGCTTTCTTT . TRBV7-2 . TRBJ1-1
CASSLGGQGNSPLHF TGCGCCAGCAGCCTGGGGGGACAGGGGAATTCACCCCTCCACTTT . TRBV5-1 TRBD1 TRBJ1-6
CASSPPGNRGRGDIQYF TGCGCCAGCAGCCCTCCTGGGAATCGGGGAAGGGGGGACATTCAGTACTTC . TRBV4-1 . TRBJ2-4
CASSARPATGELFF TGTGCCAGCAGCGCGCGTCCCGCCACCGGGGAGCTGTTTTTT . TRBV7-2 . TRBJ2-2
CASSLWDSYNSPLHF TGTGCCAGCAGTTTATGGGACAGCTATAATTCACCCCTCCACTTT . TRBV28 . TRBJ1-6
CSAGGLSYNEQFF TGCAGTGCGGGTGGACTATCCTACAATGAGCAGTTCTTC . TRBV20-1 . TRBJ2-1
CASSWAGLAPRNEQFF TGCGCCAGCAGCTGGGCTGGACTAGCACCCCGCAATGAGCAGTTCTTC many TRBV5-1 TRBD2 TRBJ2-1
CASSLIGRMNTEAFF TGTGCCAGCAGCTTAATCGGCAGGATGAACACTGAAGCTTTCTTT . TRBV7-9 . TRBJ1-1
CASSVGAGGANTEAFF TGTGCCAGCAGCGTAGGGGCAGGGGGAGCGAACACTGAAGCTTTCTTT . TRBV9 TRBD1 TRBJ1-1
CASSETIAKEAFF TGTGCCAGCAGTGAAACTATTGCCAAGGAAGCTTTCTTT . TRBV6-1 . TRBJ1-1
CASSSLVGSNQPQHF TGTGCCAGCAGTTCACTCGTTGGCTCAAATCAGCCCCAGCATTTT . TRBV6-5 . TRBJ1-5
CASSYSTRGLYEQYF TGTGCCAGCAGTTACTCGACCAGGGGGTTATACGAGCAGTACTTC . TRBV6-5 TRBD1 TRBJ2-7
CASAPLGPTTNEKLFF TGTGCCAGTGCCCCCTTAGGGCCTACAACTAATGAAAAACTGTTTTTT . TRBV14 . TRBJ1-4
CASSFPRQGPGTQYF TGTGCCAGCAGCTTTCCGCGACAGGGGCCCGGTACGCAGTATTTT . TRBV11-2 TRBD1 TRBJ2-3
CASSPTGGLSNQPQHF TGTGCCAGCAGCCCTACAGGGGGCTTGAGCAATCAGCCCCAGCATTTT . TRBV7-2 TRBD1 TRBJ1-5
CATSDLKRGNTGELFF TGTGCCACCAGTGATTTGAAGCGGGGGAACACCGGGGAGCTGTTTTTT few TRBV24-1 TRBD2 TRBJ2-2
CASTDHGSSGANEQFF TGTGCCAGCACCGACCATGGGTCCTCGGGGGCCAATGAGCAGTTCTTC . TRBV6-2/TRBV6-3 . TRBJ2-1
CASSLFLRGPGTEAFF TGTGCCAGCAGTTTATTCCTGAGGGGTCCGGGCACTGAAGCTTTCTTT few TRBV27 . TRBJ1-1
CSAWGTRANEQFF TGCAGTGCTTGGGGGACTAGGGCTAATGAGCAGTTCTTC . TRBV20-1 TRBD2 TRBJ2-1
CASSSGTPTDTQYF TGCGCCAGCAGCTCCGGGACACCCACAGATACGCAGTATTTT . TRBV5-1 . TRBJ2-3
CASSKAPDRPREGTQYF TGTGCCAGCAGCAAAGCCCCCGACAGGCCTCGGGAAGGGACCCAGTACTTC many TRBV21-1 . TRBJ2-5
CASSTRDTGTDTQYF TGCGCCAGCAGCACGAGGGACACCGGCACAGATACGCAGTATTTT . TRBV4-1 . TRBJ2-3
CASSLLGRNEKLFF TGTGCCAGCAGCTTGTTGGGCAGAAATGAAAAACTGTTTTTT few TRBV7-2 . TRBJ1-4
CASSEFGNNQPQHF TGTGCCAGCAGTGAATTTGGAAACAATCAGCCCCAGCATTTT . TRBV2 . TRBJ1-5
CATYGSLGTDTQYF TGTGCCACTTACGGCTCCCTTGGCACAGATACGCAGTATTTT . TRBV6-2/TRBV6-3 . TRBJ2-3
CASSSVPWTAAFF TGTGCCAGCAGCTCCGTACCCTGGACAGCAGCTTTCTTT . TRBV7-9 . TRBJ1-1
CASSLVPDNEQFF TGTGCCAGCAGCTTAGTTCCCGACAATGAGCAGTTCTTC . TRBV11-3 . TRBJ2-1
CSAHSGGSYEQYF TGCAGTGCCCATAGCGGGGGCTCCTACGAGCAGTACTTC . TRBV20-1 TRBD2 TRBJ2-7
CASSFGTGFGYTF TGTGCCAGCAGCTTCGGGACAGGGTTTGGCTACACCTTC many TRBV7-2 TRBD1 TRBJ1-2
CASSPRTRSTGELFF TGTGCCAGCAGCCCTCGGACTAGAAGCACCGGGGAGCTGTTTTTT few TRBV7-3 TRBD2 TRBJ2-2
CSVALKDTMNTEAFF TGCAGCGTTGCCCTCAAGGACACCATGAACACTGAAGCTTTCTTT . TRBV29-1 . TRBJ1-1
CASSLRGGSPLHF TGTGCCAGCAGTTTGAGGGGGGGCTCACCCCTCCACTTT few TRBV12-3/TRBV12-4 . TRBJ1-6
CASSLGGGSIQYF TGTGCCAGCAGTTTGGGGGGCGGGAGCATTCAGTACTTC . TRBV12-3/TRBV12-4 . TRBJ2-4
CAISPRDRVWGNEQFF TGTGCCATCAGCCCGCGGGACAGGGTGTGGGGCAATGAGCAGTTCTTC . TRBV10-3 TRBD1 TRBJ2-1
CASSQDVGGPYNEQFF TGCGCCAGCAGCCAAGATGTGGGTGGTCCCTACAATGAGCAGTTCTTC few TRBV4-3 . TRBJ2-1
CSARFSSYTQYF TGCAGTGCTAGATTCTCCTCGTATACGCAGTATTTT . TRBV20-1 . TRBJ2-3
CASSLAALRGHNEQFF TGTGCCAGCAGCCTGGCGGCCCTCCGGGGCCACAATGAGCAGTTCTTC . TRBV5-6 . TRBJ2-1
CASSAHAKGLLTGELFF TGTGCCAGCAGCGCCCACGCAAAGGGACTACTCACCGGGGAGCTGTTTTTT . TRBV9 TRBD2 TRBJ2-2
CASSSTDRGHVEQYF TGTGCCAGCAGCTCGACTGACAGGGGGCATGTCGAGCAGTACTTC . TRBV7-9 TRBD1 TRBJ2-7